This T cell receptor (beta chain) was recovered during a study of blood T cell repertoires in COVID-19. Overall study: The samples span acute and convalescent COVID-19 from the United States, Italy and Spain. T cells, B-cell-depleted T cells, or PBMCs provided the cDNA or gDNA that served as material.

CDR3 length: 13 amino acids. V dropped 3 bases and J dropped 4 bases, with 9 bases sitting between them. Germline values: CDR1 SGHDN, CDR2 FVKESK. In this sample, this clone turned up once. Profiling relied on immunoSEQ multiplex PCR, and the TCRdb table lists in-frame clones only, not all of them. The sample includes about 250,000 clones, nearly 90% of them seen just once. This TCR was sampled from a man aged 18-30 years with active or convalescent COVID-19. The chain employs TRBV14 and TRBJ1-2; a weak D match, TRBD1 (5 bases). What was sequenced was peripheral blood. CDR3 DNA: TGTGCCAGCAGCCAGCAGGGAACCTATGGCTACACCTTC. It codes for CASSQQGTYGYTF.